Listed below are T cell receptor beta chains from one sample, sequenced in a study of CD8 T cells in Susac syndrome. TCRdb independently ran MiXCR on the immunoSEQ multiplex PCR reads; one entry per CDR3 protein. This sample yields fewer than 350,000 distinct CDR3 sequences, of which 70% to 90% are seen a single time; 0.18% belongs to the top ten. Source material: CD8+ T cells from PBMCs. All receptors come from a human donor with multiple sclerosis. Each CDR3 is given with its conserved first and last residue. A D gene is named only where the DNA matches it firmly. The size of a clone is reported for some rows only, either as once, few or many, or as a class for expanded clones.

cdr3_length	j_call	d_call	clone_size	v_call	cdr3_aa	cdr3_nt
16	TRBJ2-1	-	-	TRBV12-3/TRBV12-4	CASSFWDTVSYNEQFF	TGTGCCAGCAGTTTCTGGGACACCGTCTCCTACAATGAGCAGTTCTTC
16	TRBJ2-3	-	-	TRBV6-6	CASRPYRGAGSDTQYF	TGTGCCAGCAGACCATACCGAGGGGCGGGCTCAGATACGCAGTATTTT
15	TRBJ2-2	-	-	TRBV27	CASSLSSGYTGELFF	TGTGCCAGCAGTTTAAGTAGCGGATACACCGGGGAGCTGTTTTTT
13	TRBJ2-5	-	-	TRBV29-1	CSVEGSFQETQYF	TGCAGCGTTGAAGGGTCATTCCAAGAGACCCAGTACTTC
14	TRBJ2-2	-	-	TRBV20-1	CSAAGPPNTGELFF	TGCAGTGCTGCGGGACCCCCGAACACCGGGGAGCTGTTTTTT
14	TRBJ1-1	-	-	TRBV28	CASSSRGVDTEAFF	TGTGCCAGCAGTAGCAGGGGAGTAGACACTGAAGCTTTCTTT
15	TRBJ2-7	TRBD2	once	TRBV28	CASSFGTSAYYEQYF	TGTGCCAGCAGTTTCGGGACTAGCGCTTACTACGAGCAGTACTTC
13	TRBJ2-7	-	-	TRBV30	CAWSTSITYEQYF	TGTGCCTGGAGTACGTCCATAACCTACGAGCAGTACTTC
16	TRBJ2-1	TRBD1	-	TRBV13	CASSLYGTGLGGEQFF	TGTGCCAGCAGCTTATACGGGACAGGGTTGGGTGGTGAGCAGTTCTTC
14	TRBJ2-5	-	-	TRBV29-1	CSVETGLYQETQYF	TGCAGCGTTGAAACAGGGCTGTACCAAGAGACCCAGTACTTC
17	TRBJ2-1	TRBD2	-	TRBV19	CASSIPLAGNRGNEQFF	TGTGCCAGTAGTATTCCACTAGCGGGTAACAGGGGCAATGAGCAGTTCTTC
15	TRBJ2-2	-	-	TRBV9	CASSAGTSNTGELFF	TGTGCCAGCAGCGCCGGGACATCGAACACCGGGGAGCTGTTTTTT
15	TRBJ2-7	TRBD1	once	TRBV28	CASSFRGISSYEQYF	TGTGCCAGCAGTTTCAGGGGGATTAGCTCCTACGAGCAGTACTTC
14	TRBJ2-3	-	-	TRBV6-4	CASSPTAERDTQYF	TGTGCCAGCAGTCCTACAGCCGAGAGAGATACGCAGTATTTT
13	TRBJ2-7	TRBD2	-	TRBV6-4	CASSVVGGYEQYF	TGTGCCAGCAGTGTCGTCGGGGGGTACGAGCAGTACTTC
12	TRBJ2-1	-	-	TRBV20-1	CSAGPGDNEQFF	TGCAGTGCTGGCCCGGGCGACAATGAGCAGTTCTTC
12	TRBJ2-7	-	-	TRBV29-1	CSVGAYSYEQYF	TGCAGCGTCGGCGCATACTCCTACGAGCAGTACTTC
15	TRBJ2-7	TRBD1	-	TRBV27	CASSLGQGGLYEQYF	TGTGCCAGCAGTTTAGGACAGGGAGGTCTCTACGAGCAGTACTTC
16	TRBJ1-1	-	-	TRBV2	CASSEAPGWRVTEAFF	TGTGCCAGCAGTGAAGCGCCGGGGTGGAGAGTGACTGAAGCTTTCTTT
14	TRBJ2-1	-	-	TRBV24-1	CATSAFGAHNEQFF	TGTGCCACCAGTGCCTTCGGGGCCCACAATGAGCAGTTCTTC
15	TRBJ2-7	-	-	TRBV28	CASSWVRQGVREQYF	TGTGCCAGCAGTTGGGTCCGGCAGGGAGTTAGGGAGCAGTACTTC
13	TRBJ2-2	-	-	TRBV29-1	CSGDLYNTGELFF	TGCAGCGGTGACCTCTATAACACCGGGGAGCTGTTTTTT
16	TRBJ2-6	-	few	TRBV6-5	CASSSDVSSGANVLTF	TGTGCCAGCAGTTCGGACGTCAGCTCTGGGGCCAACGTCCTGACTTTC
17	TRBJ1-5	-	-	TRBV5-4	CASSLGPGGGGNQPQHF	TGTGCCAGCAGCTTGGGACCCGGGGGGGGCGGCAATCAGCCCCAGCATTTT
13	TRBJ2-3	-	-	TRBV6-5	CASSYSTGDTQYF	TGTGCCAGCAGTTATTCGACGGGAGATACGCAGTATTTT
11	TRBJ2-7	-	-	TRBV6-2/TRBV6-3	CASGLGDEQYF	TGTGCCAGCGGTCTGGGGGACGAGCAGTACTTC
17	TRBJ2-7	TRBD2	-	TRBV6-5	CASSYQAGDGRAHEQYF	TGTGCCAGCAGTTACCAAGCGGGTGACGGGAGGGCCCACGAGCAGTACTTC
14	TRBJ2-1	-	few	TRBV6-1	CASSKRLDYNEQFF	TGTGCCAGCAGCAAGAGACTAGATTACAATGAGCAGTTCTTC
11	TRBJ2-1	-	few	TRBV6-5	CASSYSHEQFF	TGTGCCAGCAGTTACTCTCATGAGCAGTTCTTC
15	TRBJ2-7	TRBD2	once	TRBV28	CASRYGTSGDYEQYF	TGTGCCAGCAGATACGGGACTAGCGGAGACTACGAGCAGTACTTC
12	TRBJ1-2	-	-	TRBV7-9	CASSLDSYGYTF	TGTGCCAGCAGCTTAGACAGCTATGGCTACACCTTC
14	TRBJ2-7	-	-	TRBV29-1	CSVASAQGGYEQYF	TGCAGCGTTGCCAGTGCACAGGGAGGCTACGAGCAGTACTTC
14	TRBJ2-1	-	-	TRBV4-3	CASSQGEDYNEQFF	TGCGCCAGCAGCCAGGGGGAGGACTACAATGAGCAGTTCTTC
17	TRBJ2-3	-	-	TRBV14	CASRSSWGLTHTDTQYF	TGTGCCAGCAGATCAAGCTGGGGCCTCACGCACACAGATACGCAGTATTTT
13	TRBJ1-2	-	few	TRBV7-3	CASSLSPNYGYTF	TGTGCCAGCAGCCTGAGCCCCAACTATGGCTACACCTTC
11	TRBJ1-2	-	-	TRBV25-1	CASSEGGRYTF	TGTGCCAGCAGTGAGGGGGGCCGCTACACCTTC
14	TRBJ2-7	-	few	TRBV12-3/TRBV12-4	CASSLSLFSYEQYF	TGTGCCAGCAGTTTGTCGCTGTTCTCCTACGAGCAGTACTTC
11	TRBJ2-3	-	-	TRBV7-9	CASGGSDTQYF	TGTGCCAGCGGGGGGTCGGATACGCAGTATTTT
16	TRBJ1-2	-	-	TRBV4-3	CASSQESRLPRDGYTF	TGCGCCAGCAGCCAAGAATCAAGACTGCCTCGTGATGGCTACACCTTC